This entry lists 5 T cell receptor beta chains sequenced from one sample in a study of blood T cell repertoires in COVID-19. Generated by immunoSEQ multiplex PCR, the TCRdb table keeps only in-frame clones and is missing some. The sample contains hundreds of thousands of clones, approximately 90% of which appear only once. Material: PBMCs or T cells enriched from blood (not recorded which). These receptors originate from a man in his thirties or forties who had recovered from COVID-19.

V and J are TRBV7-9 and TRBJ1-2; weak D call: TRBD1 (6 bases). With 3 bases removed from V and 4 bases from J, the gap between germline ends came to 15 bases. Germline-derived CDR1 and CDR2 are SEHNR and FQNEAQ (reference sequence). The CDR3 sequence is 15 residues long. CDR3 in DNA: TGTGCCAGCAGCTTTGGGACACCTAACTCCTATGGCTACACCTTC. Its translation is CASSFGTPNSYGYTF.

J is TRBJ1-2 and V is TRBV28; weak D call: TRBD1 (6 bases). CDR3 length: 14 residues. Trimming shortened V by 6 bases and J by 3 bases, and 14 bases separated the two germline ends. CDR1 is MDHEN and CDR2 is SYDVKM in the germline V gene. The CDR3 region is CASSPGAWDYGYTF. The CDR3 bases are TGTGCCAGCAGCCCAGGGGCATGGGACTATGGCTACACCTTC.

The count of this clone is one. This sequence joins TRBV7-8 and TRBJ1-5; TRBD1 matches 11 bases. The trim removed 2 bases at V and 7 bases at J, leaving 7 bases unmatched. The germline V gene encodes CDR1 SGHVS and CDR2 FQNEAQ. The CDR3 has 16 amino acids. The CDR3 sequence: CASSLQGQGVYQPQHF. As DNA, the CDR3 is TGTGCCAGCAGCTTACAGGGACAGGGGGTATACCAGCCCCAGCATTTT.

As concerns this clone: The junction differs from germline at one of its ends, possibly a read error. The V call is TRBV3-1 (or the pseudogene TRBV3-2), the J call TRBJ2-1; TRBD2 aligns across 11 bases. From germline, CDR1 is LGHDT and CDR2 YNNKEL (reference sequence). The length of the CDR3 is 12 residues. Here the CDR3 reads CASREAGLAEVF. In nucleotides, the CDR3 is TGTGCCAGCAGGGAGGCGGGACTAGCGGAAGTCTTC.

The chain links TRBV18 to TRBJ2-7; D is ambiguous. Germline CDR1 and CDR2: KGHSH and LQKENI. This CDR3 is 14 amino acids long. The germline V and J ends were trimmed by 6 bases and 2 bases, with 14 bases remaining between them. This CDR3 is CASSRRGPTYEQYF. CDR3 in DNA: TGTGCCAGCTCTCGACGCGGCCCAACCTACGAGCAGTACTTC.